The following is a T cell receptor (beta chain) sequence with its context. The sample is drawn from a study of technical replicates of blood from a few donors. TCRdb's table, derived via immunoSEQ multiplex PCR, lists solely in-frame clones and lacks some. The sample yields tens of thousands of clones, roughly 92% seen once. This clonotype was obtained from a human donor in good health. The sample taken for sequencing was T cells isolated from PBMCs.

The CDR3 loop is CASSWGSNTEAFF. CDR3 coding DNA: TGCGCCAGCAGCTGGGGCTCGAACACTGAAGCTTTCTTT. The chain joins TRBV5-1 to TRBJ1-1, with D possibly TRBD1 on 5 matching bases. Germline values: CDR1 SGHRS, CDR2 YFSETQ. V lost 3 bases and J lost 1, with 7 bases in between. The CDR3 is 13 amino acids.